This T cell receptor (beta chain) stems from a study of Ad26.COV2.S vaccination and SARS-CoV-2 variants. Treatment in this sample: around 19 received Ad26.COV2.S at low or high dose, single or two shots; about 5 received placebo; per-sample allocation not given. Sample collection was performed on day 63 after the first vaccine or placebo injection. The data were produced by immunoSEQ multiplex PCR, yet TCRdb's version contains in-frame clones alone and is incomplete. The table has 320,000 or so clones, approximately 87% seen once; the top ten hold around 5.5%. The sample was peripheral blood, taken in a trial of Ad26.COV2.S vaccine versus placebo. This TCR came from a person aged 18 to 65 who received the Ad26.COV2.S COVID-19 vaccine or a placebo.

CDR3 DNA sequence: TGCGCCAGCAGCGGGGGCCGCCGGTCCACAGATACGCAGTATTTT. It translates to CASSGGRRSTDTQYF. The chain combines TRBV5-1 with TRBJ2-3; D is perhaps TRBD1 (6 bases). This CDR3 spans 15 amino acids. Germline CDR1 SGHRS, CDR2 YFSETQ. V was trimmed by 4 bases and J by 2 bases, leaving 14 bases between them.